These T cell receptor beta chains were read from a single sample in a study of post-analysis software for immune sequencing data. TCRdb called the PCR reads again in MiXCR, with one record for every CDR3 protein. Of approximately 440,000 distinct CDR3 sequences listed, approximately 45% are singletons. Sequencing input: blood. These receptors were collected from a girl under 18 with multiple sclerosis. CDR3s include the opening cysteine and the closing phenylalanine or tryptophan. The D gene is left open where the match is weak. Size is stated for part of the rows, as once, few or many counts, or as a class when the clone is expanded.

V gene	J gene	clone size	D gene	CDR3 DNA	CDR3 protein
TRBV20-1	TRBJ2-3	-	TRBD2	TGCAGTGCTCCCCTTTTGGCGGGAGCAGCAGATACGCAGTATTTT	CSAPLLAGAADTQYF
TRBV28	TRBJ2-5	few	-	TGTGCCAGCAGTTTTAGTGTCGGGGACGGGGAGACCCAGTACTTC	CASSFSVGDGETQYF
TRBV12-3/TRBV12-4	TRBJ2-5	many	TRBD1	TGTGCCAGCAGCGCCGGGACAGGGGGTACCCAAGAGACCCAGTACTTC	CASSAGTGGTQETQYF
TRBV6-2/TRBV6-3	TRBJ2-7	many	TRBD1	TGTGCCAGCAGTTCCGACAGGGGAGGTTACGAGCAGTACTTC	CASSSDRGGYEQYF
TRBV12-3/TRBV12-4	TRBJ2-1	few	-	TGTGCCAGCAGTTGGATGGGTGAGCAGTTCTTC	CASSWMGEQFF
TRBV7-9	TRBJ2-5	few	-	TGTGCCAGCAGCTTAGACGAGGGCACCCACCAAGAGACCCAGTACTTC	CASSLDEGTHQETQYF
TRBV9	TRBJ2-1	-	-	TGTGCCAGCAGCGTCACAGGGATTGAGTACAATGAGCAGTTCTTC	CASSVTGIEYNEQFF
TRBV12-1	TRBJ1-2	-	-	TGTGCCAGCAGCTTTGGGTTGTCGGGCTACAGGACCTATGGCTACACCTTC	CASSFGLSGYRTYGYTF
TRBV7-9	TRBJ2-5	-	-	TGTGCCAGCAGCTTTTTTGACGGGGGCCTAGGAGAGACCCAGTACTTC	CASSFFDGGLGETQYF
TRBV5-1	TRBJ2-7	few	-	TGCGCCAGCAGCTTCCGATCCCGGGCAGGGTTCTACGAGCAGTACTTC	CASSFRSRAGFYEQYF
TRBV29-1	TRBJ1-1	few	-	TGCAGCGTTGAGAGGGGGGCCGACACTGAAGCTTTCTTT	CSVERGADTEAFF
TRBV20-1	TRBJ1-4	few	TRBD1	TGCAGTGCTGACAGGGATTTGGGGGAAAAACTGTTTTTT	CSADRDLGEKLFF
TRBV14	TRBJ1-2	-	TRBD1	TGTGCCAGCAGCCAAATGGACAGGCCCATCTATGGCTACACCTTC	CASSQMDRPIYGYTF
TRBV3-1	TRBJ2-7	-	TRBD2	TGTGCCAGCAGCCAAGTACGGCTAGCGGTACGCTACGAGCAGTACTTC	CASSQVRLAVRYEQYF
TRBV27	TRBJ1-2	-	-	TGTACCAGCAGTCTCACCAGAAGCTATGGCTACACCTTC	CTSSLTRSYGYTF